The clone carrying this T cell receptor beta chain appeared many times. Its target is unknown. In germline, CDR1 is SGHTA, CDR2 FQGNSA. V lost 2 bases, J lost 0 bases, and 8 bases lay in between. This CDR3 spans 16 amino acids. The data derive from a study of CD8 T cells in ankylosing spondylitis. Broader study findings: As reported, disease-linked clones showed significant enrichment in matched ankylosing spondylitis synovial fluid. Clones linked with disease were CD8+ and fairly uncommon in the peripheral blood. Ankylosing spondylitis blood seemed to carry a telltale TCR beta motif made of several highly homologous variants.

For TCR beta, libraries came from quantitative 5'-RACE with molecular barcodes. TCRdb called the 5' RACE reads again in MiXCR, with one record for every CDR3 protein. The table includes under 400,000 distinct CDR3 sequences, under 14% detected once. The TCR sequence derives from a female donor with ankylosing spondylitis or in good health (not recorded which). Sequenced input: blood, either unsorted or a sorted T cell fraction (not recorded which). The chain is built from TRBV7-2 and TRBJ2-6, with a tentative D call TRBD1 (5 bases). The CDR3, as DNA: TGTGCCAGCAGCTTAAGGACACTCTCTGGGGCCAACGTCCTGACTTTC. This codes for CASSLRTLSGANVLTF.